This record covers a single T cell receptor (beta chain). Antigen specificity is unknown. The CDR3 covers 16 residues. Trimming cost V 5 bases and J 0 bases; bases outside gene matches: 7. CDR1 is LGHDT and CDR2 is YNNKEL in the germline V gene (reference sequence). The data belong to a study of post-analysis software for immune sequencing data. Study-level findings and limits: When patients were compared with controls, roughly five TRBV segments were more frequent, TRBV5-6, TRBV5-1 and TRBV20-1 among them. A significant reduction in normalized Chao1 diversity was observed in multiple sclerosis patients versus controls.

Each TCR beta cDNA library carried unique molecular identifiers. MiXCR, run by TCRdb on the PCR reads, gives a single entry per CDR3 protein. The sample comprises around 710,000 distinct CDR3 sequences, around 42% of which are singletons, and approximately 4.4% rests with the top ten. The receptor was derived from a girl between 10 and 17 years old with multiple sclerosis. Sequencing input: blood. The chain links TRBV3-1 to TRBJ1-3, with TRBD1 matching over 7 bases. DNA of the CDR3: TGTGCCAGCAGCTCACAGGGGCAGAGCTCTGGAAACACCATATATTTT. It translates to CASSSQGQSSGNTIYF.